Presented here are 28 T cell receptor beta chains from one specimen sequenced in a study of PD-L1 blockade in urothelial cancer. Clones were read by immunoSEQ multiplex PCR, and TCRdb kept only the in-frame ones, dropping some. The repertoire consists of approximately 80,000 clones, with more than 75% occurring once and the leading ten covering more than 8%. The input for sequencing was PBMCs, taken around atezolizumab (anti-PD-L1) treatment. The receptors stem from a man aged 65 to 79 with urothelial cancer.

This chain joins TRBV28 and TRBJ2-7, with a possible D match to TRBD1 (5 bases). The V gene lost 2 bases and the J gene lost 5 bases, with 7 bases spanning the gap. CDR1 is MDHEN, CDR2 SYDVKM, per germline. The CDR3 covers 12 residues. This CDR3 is CASSLLGDEQYF. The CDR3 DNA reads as TGTGCCAGCAGTTTACTAGGGGACGAGCAGTACTTC.

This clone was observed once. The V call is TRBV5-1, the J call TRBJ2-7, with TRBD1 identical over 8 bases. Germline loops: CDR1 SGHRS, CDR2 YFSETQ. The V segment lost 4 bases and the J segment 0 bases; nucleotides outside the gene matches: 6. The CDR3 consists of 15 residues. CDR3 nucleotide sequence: TGCGCCAGCAGCCAGGGACAGGTCAGCTCCTACGAGCAGTACTTC. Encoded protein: CASSQGQVSSYEQYF.

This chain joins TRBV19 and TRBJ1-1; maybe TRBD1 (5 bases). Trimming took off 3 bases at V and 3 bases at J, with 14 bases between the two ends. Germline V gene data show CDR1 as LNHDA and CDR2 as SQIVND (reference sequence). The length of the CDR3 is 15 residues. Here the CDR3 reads CASSIGGTWDTEAFF. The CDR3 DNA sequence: TGTGCCAGTAGTATCGGGGGGACTTGGGACACTGAAGCTTTCTTT.

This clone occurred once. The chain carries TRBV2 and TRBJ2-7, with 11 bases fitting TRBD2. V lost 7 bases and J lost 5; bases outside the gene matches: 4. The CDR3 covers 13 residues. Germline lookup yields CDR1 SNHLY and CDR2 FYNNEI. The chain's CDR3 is CASIGTSGNEQYF. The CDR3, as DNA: TGTGCCAGCATCGGGACTAGCGGAAACGAGCAGTACTTC.

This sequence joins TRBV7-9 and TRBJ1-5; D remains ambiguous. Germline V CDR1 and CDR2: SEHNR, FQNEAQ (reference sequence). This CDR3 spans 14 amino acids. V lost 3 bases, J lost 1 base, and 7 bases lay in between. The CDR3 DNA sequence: TGTGCCAGCAGCTTTTCTGAGAGCAATCAGCCCCAGCATTTT. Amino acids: CASSFSESNQPQHF.

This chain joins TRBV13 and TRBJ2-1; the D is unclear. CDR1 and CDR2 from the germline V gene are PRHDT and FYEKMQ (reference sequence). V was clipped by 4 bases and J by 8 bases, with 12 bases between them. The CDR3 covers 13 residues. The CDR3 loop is CASSSVVTDEQFF. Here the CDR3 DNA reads TGTGCCAGCAGCTCCGTCGTAACGGATGAGCAGTTCTTC.

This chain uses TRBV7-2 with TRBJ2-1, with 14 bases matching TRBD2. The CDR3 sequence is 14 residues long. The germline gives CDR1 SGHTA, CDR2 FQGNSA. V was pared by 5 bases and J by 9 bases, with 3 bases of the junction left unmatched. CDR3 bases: TGTGCCAGCAGCGGGACTAGCGGGAGTGCTGAGCAGTTCTTC. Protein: CASSGTSGSAEQFF.

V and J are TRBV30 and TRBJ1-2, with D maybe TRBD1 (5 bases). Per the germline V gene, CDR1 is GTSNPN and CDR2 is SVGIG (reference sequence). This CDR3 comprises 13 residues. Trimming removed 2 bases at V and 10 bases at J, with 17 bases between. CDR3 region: CAWSSGGPGVYTF. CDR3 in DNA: TGTGCCTGGAGTTCGGGGGGTCCCGGAGTCTACACCTTC.

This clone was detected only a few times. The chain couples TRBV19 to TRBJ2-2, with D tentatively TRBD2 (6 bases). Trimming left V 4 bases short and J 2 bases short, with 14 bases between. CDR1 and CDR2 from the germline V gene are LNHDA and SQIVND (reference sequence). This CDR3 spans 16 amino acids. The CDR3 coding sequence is TGTGCCAGTAGTACTGCCGGGACTTTTAACACCGGGGAGCTGTTTTTT. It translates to CASSTAGTFNTGELFF.

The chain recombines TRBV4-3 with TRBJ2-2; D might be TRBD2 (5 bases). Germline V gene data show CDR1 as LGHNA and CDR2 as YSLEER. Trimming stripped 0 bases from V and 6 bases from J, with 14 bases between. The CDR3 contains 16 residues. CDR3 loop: CASSQEERSRAGELFF. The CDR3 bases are TGCGCCAGCAGCCAAGAAGAGCGGAGTCGGGCCGGGGAGCTGTTTTTT.

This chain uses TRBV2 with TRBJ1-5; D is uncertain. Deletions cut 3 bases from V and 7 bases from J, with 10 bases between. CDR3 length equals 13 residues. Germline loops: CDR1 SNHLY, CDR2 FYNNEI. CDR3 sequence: CASSERVRQPQHF. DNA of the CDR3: TGTGCCAGCAGTGAGAGGGTAAGACAGCCCCAGCATTTT.

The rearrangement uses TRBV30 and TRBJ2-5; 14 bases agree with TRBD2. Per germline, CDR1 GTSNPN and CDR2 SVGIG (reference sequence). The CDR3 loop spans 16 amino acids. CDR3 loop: CVPGGTSGGGGETQYF. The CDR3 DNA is TGTGTCCCCGGGGGGACTAGCGGGGGCGGGGGAGAGACCCAGTACTTC. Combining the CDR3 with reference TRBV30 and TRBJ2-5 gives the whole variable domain SQTIHQWPATLVQPVGSPLSLECTVEGTSNPNLYWYRQAAGRGLQLLFYSVGIGQISSEVPQNLSASRPQDRQFILSSKKLLLSDSGFYLCVPGGTSGGGGETQYFGPGTRLLVL.

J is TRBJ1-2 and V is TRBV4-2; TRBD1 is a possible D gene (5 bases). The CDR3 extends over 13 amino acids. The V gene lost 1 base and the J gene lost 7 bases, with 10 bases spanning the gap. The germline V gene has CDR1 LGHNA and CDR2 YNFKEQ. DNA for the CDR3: TGTGCCAGCAGCCAAGGGGGGGAGAGTGGCTACACCTTC. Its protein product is CASSQGGESGYTF.

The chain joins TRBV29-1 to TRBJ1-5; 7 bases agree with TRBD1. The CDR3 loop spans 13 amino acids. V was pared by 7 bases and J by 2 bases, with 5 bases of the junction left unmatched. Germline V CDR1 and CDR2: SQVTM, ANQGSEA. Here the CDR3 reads CSARGSGNQPQHF. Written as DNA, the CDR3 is TGCAGCGCCAGGGGGTCGGGCAATCAGCCCCAGCATTTT.

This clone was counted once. CDR3 nucleotides: TGCGCCAGCAGCTCCGGGACAGGGGGGTTGCCCCAGCATTTT. Translating it yields CASSSGTGGLPQHF. This chain uses TRBV5-1 with TRBJ1-5, with 11 bases aligning to TRBD1. V lost 3 bases and J lost 9; bases outside the gene matches: 5. Germline-derived CDR1 and CDR2 are SGHRS and YFSETQ. CDR3 length equals 14 residues.

The chain's CDR3 is CASRGLLGEYEQYF. The DNA for the CDR3 is TGTGCCAGCAGAGGACTTCTCGGGGAGTACGAGCAGTACTTC. The rearrangement uses TRBV6-5 and TRBJ2-7; D might be TRBD2 (5 bases). The V end lost 6 bases, the J end lost 4 bases, and 16 bases lay between the germline ends. The CDR3 covers 14 residues. Germline CDR1 is MNHEY and CDR2 is SVGAGI.

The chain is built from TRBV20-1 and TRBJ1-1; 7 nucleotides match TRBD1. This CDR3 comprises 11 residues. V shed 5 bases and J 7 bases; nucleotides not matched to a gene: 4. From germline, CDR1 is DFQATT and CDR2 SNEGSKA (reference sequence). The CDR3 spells CSAERQGEAFF. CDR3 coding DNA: TGCAGTGCTGAAAGACAGGGTGAAGCTTTCTTT.

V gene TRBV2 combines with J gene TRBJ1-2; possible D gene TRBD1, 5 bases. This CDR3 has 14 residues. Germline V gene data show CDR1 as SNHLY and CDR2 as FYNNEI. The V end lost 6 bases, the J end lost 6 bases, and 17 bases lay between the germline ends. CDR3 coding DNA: TGTGCCAGCAGACCAAACCAGGGCAACGATGGCTACACCTTC. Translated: CASRPNQGNDGYTF. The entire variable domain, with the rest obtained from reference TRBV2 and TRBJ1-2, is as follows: EPEVTQTPSHQVTQMGQEVILRCVPISNHLYFYWYRQILGQKVEFLVSFYNNEISEKSEIFDDQFSVERPDGSNFTLKIRSTKLEDSAMYFCASRPNQGNDGYTFGSGTRLTVV.

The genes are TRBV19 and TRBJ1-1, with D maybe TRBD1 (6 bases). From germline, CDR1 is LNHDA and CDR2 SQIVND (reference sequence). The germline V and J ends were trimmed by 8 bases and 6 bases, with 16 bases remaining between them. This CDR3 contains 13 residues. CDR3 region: CASSRGARAEAFF. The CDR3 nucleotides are TGTGCCAGTTCCCGGGGGGCGCGCGCTGAAGCTTTCTTT.

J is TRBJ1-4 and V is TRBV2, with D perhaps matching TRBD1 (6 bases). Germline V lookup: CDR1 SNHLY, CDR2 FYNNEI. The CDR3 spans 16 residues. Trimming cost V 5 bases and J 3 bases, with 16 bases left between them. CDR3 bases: TGTGCCAGCAGTCAACGGGGGGGCAACGCTAATGAAAAACTGTTTTTT. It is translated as CASSQRGGNANEKLFF.

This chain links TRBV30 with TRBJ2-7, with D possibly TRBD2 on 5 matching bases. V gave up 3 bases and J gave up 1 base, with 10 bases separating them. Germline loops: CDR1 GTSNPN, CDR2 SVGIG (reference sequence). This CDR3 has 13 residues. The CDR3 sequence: CAWRLGGSYEQYF. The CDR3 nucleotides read TGTGCCTGGAGGTTAGGCGGGTCCTACGAGCAGTACTTC.

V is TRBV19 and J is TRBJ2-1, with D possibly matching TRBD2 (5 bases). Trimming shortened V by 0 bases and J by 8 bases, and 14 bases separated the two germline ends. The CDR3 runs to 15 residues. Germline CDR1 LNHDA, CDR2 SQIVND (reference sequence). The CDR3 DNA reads TGTGCCAGTAGTATAGACCGGGAACTAAGCGATGAGCAGTTCTTC. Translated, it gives CASSIDRELSDEQFF.

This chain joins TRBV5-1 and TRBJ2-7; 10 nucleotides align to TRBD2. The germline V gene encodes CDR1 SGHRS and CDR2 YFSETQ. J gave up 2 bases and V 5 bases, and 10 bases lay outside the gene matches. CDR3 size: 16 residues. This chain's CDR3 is CASSSMIAGGPYEQYF. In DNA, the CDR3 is TGCGCCAGCAGTTCAATGATAGCGGGGGGCCCCTACGAGCAGTACTTC.

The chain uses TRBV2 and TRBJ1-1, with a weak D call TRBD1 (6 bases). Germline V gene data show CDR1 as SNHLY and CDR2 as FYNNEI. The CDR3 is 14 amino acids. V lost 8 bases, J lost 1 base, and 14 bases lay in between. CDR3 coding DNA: TGTGCCAGCTTTACAGGGACCACGAACACTGAAGCTTTCTTT. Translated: CASFTGTTNTEAFF.

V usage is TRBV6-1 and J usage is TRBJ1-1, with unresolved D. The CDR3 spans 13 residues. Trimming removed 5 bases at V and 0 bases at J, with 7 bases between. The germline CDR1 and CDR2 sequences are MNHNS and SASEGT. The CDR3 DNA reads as TGTGCCAGCAGTCCCTTAGTGAACACTGAAGCTTTCTTT. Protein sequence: CASSPLVNTEAFF.

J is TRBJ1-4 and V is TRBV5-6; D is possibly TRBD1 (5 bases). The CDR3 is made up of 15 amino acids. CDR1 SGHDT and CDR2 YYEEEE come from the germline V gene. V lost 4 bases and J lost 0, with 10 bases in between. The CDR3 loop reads CASSGRGSTNEKLFF. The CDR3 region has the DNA TGTGCCAGCAGCGGAAGGGGTTCAACTAATGAAAAACTGTTTTTT.

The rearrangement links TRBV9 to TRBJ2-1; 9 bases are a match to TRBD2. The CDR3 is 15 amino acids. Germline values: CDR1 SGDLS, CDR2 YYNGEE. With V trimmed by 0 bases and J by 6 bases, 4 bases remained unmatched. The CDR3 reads CASSVGLAVANEQFF. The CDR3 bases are TGTGCCAGCAGCGTAGGACTAGCGGTAGCCAATGAGCAGTTCTTC. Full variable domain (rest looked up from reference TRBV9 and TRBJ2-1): DSGVTQTPKHLITATGQRVTLRCSPRSGDLSVYWYQQSLDQGLQFLIQYYNGEERAKGNILERFSAQQFPDLHSELNLSSLELGDSALYFCASSVGLAVANEQFFGPGTRLTVL.

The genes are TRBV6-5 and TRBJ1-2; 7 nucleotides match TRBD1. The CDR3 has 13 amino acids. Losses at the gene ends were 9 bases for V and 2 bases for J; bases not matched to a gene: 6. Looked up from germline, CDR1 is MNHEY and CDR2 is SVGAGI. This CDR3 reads CASGTEENYGYTF. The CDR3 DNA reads TGTGCCAGTGGGACAGAGGAAAACTATGGCTACACCTTC.